Below are 12 T cell receptor beta chains sequenced from a single sample in a study of blood T cells in healthy people across ages. A second PCR, run for about 6 to 11 cycles, used a sample-barcoded 5' primer plus a J-beta primer mix. TCRdb recomputed calls from the 5' RACE reads with MiXCR, one row per CDR3 protein. The table shows around 820,000 distinct CDR3 sequences, with 20% to 25% occurring only once. These records were also assigned to another study, of T cells of mothers and their children.

Sequences were obtained from blood. These TCRs come from a boy between 10 and 17 years old in good health.

The chain employs TRBV28 and TRBJ2-6; 8 nucleotides align to TRBD1. Germline CDR1 and CDR2: MDHEN and SYDVKM. Unmatched junction bases numbered 2, after V lost 4 bases and J lost 3 bases. The CDR3 loop spans 15 amino acids. CDR3 protein: CASSSTGGGANVLTF. CDR3 nucleotide sequence: TGTGCCAGCAGTTCCACAGGGGGTGGGGCCAACGTCCTGACTTTC.

This clonotype was observed a few times. The CDR3 region is CASSFRGLITDTQYF. The CDR3 DNA reads TGTGCCAGCAGTTTTCGGGGTCTCATCACAGATACGCAGTATTTT. V gene TRBV28 combines with J gene TRBJ2-3, with a tentative D call TRBD2 (5 bases). Trimming pared 3 bases from V and 2 bases from J, leaving 12 bases between. This CDR3 comprises 15 residues. Per germline, CDR1 MDHEN and CDR2 SYDVKM.

CDR3 sequence: CASSYGEGPARETQYF. DNA of the CDR3: TGTGCCAGCAGTTACGGCGAGGGTCCGGCGAGAGAGACCCAGTACTTC. V gene TRBV6-6 combines with J gene TRBJ2-5; perhaps TRBD2 as D (5 bases). With 2 bases removed from V and 4 bases from J, the gap between germline ends came to 17 bases. This CDR3 spans 16 amino acids. The V gene's germline CDR1 is MNHNY and CDR2 SVGAGI (reference sequence).

There are many counts of this clonotype. The J gene is TRBJ2-7, the V gene TRBV29-1; 9 bases agree with TRBD1. With 7 bases clipped from V and 3 bases from J, the junction kept 7 bases outside the gene matches. The CDR3 consists of 13 residues. Germline values: CDR1 SQVTM, CDR2 ANQGSEA. CDR3 nucleotides: TGCAGCGCTGGGGACAGGGTGGGCTACGAGCAGTACTTC. Amino acid sequence: CSAGDRVGYEQYF.

This clonotype was counted between two and nine times. V and J are TRBV4-3 and TRBJ2-7; D is unresolved. The germline V and J ends were trimmed by 4 bases and 0 bases, with 10 bases remaining between them. Looked up from germline, CDR1 is LGHNA and CDR2 is YSLEER. The CDR3 extends over 14 amino acids. The CDR3 nucleotides are TGCGCCAGCAGCCCCCTCCGGGCCTCCTACGAGCAGTACTTC. Its protein is CASSPLRASYEQYF.

A few counts support this clonotype. The V and J genes are TRBV29-1 and TRBJ2-7, with 7 bases lining up with TRBD1. From germline, CDR1 is SQVTM and CDR2 ANQGSEA. Trimming at V came to 5 bases and at J to 2 bases, leaving 9 bases not matched to a gene. This CDR3 contains 14 residues. CDR3: CSVKPAQGAYEQYF. As DNA, the CDR3 is TGCAGCGTTAAGCCCGCGCAGGGGGCCTACGAGCAGTACTTC.

The chain couples TRBV25-1 to TRBJ1-1, with D unresolved. CDR1 and CDR2 from the germline V gene are MGHDK and SYGVNS. This CDR3 is 14 amino acids long. Trimming cost V 2 bases and J 4 bases, with 11 bases left between them. The CDR3 coding sequence is TGTGCCAGCAGTGAAGGATCTATCTTCACTGAAGCTTTCTTT. Encoded protein: CASSEGSIFTEAFF. Variable domain in full (rest from reference TRBV25-1 and TRBJ1-1): EADIYQTPRYLVIGTGKKITLECSQTMGHDKMYWYQQDPGMELHLIHYSYGVNSTEKGDLSSESTVSRIRTEHFPLTLESARPSHTSQYLCASSEGSIFTEAFFGQGTRLTVV.

The chain links TRBV4-3 to TRBJ2-7, with a tentative D call TRBD1 (6 bases). Deletions cut 0 bases from V and 4 bases from J, with 22 bases between. This CDR3 region has 18 residues. Per the germline V gene, CDR1 is LGHNA and CDR2 is YSLEER. The CDR3 reads CASSQDLFSAGDGYEQYF. As DNA, the CDR3 is TGCGCCAGCAGCCAAGATTTGTTTTCGGCAGGGGATGGGTACGAGCAGTACTTC.

This clonotype has at least ten counts. This chain links TRBV20-1 with TRBJ2-1; 8 nucleotides match TRBD2. The ends lost 0 bases at V and 8 bases at J; junction bases unmatched: 9. The V gene's germline CDR1 is DFQATT and CDR2 SNEGSKA (reference sequence). The CDR3 is 15 residues long. This CDR3 reads CSARDTSGGGYEQFF. The CDR3 DNA sequence: TGCAGTGCTAGAGACACTAGCGGTGGGGGGTATGAGCAGTTCTTC.

The chain has TRBV4-2 and TRBJ2-7; TRBD1 matches 8 bases. The CDR3 covers 16 residues. Germline V gene lookup returns CDR1 LGHNA and CDR2 YNFKEQ. V was clipped by 1 base and J by 4 bases; unmatched bases: 9. Written as DNA, the CDR3 is TGTGCCAGCAGCCAAGCCGGGACAGGAGGGAATTACGAGCAGTACTTC. This encodes CASSQAGTGGNYEQYF.

The chain carries TRBV29-1 and TRBJ2-3; D remains ambiguous. The length of the CDR3 is 13 residues. CDR1 and CDR2 (germline): SQVTM, ANQGSEA. V was trimmed by 0 bases and J by 2 bases, leaving 6 bases between them. CDR3 sequence: CSVEDRPTDTQYF. As DNA, the CDR3 is TGCAGCGTTGAAGATCGGCCCACAGATACGCAGTATTTT.

The table lists this clonotype with a few counts. The chain couples TRBV24-1 to TRBJ2-4, with D unresolved. CDR3 length: 17 residues. CDR1 and CDR2 from the germline V gene are KGHDR and SFDVKD. V lost 7 bases and J 0 bases, leaving 18 bases between the germline ends. As DNA, the CDR3 is TGTGCCACCAGGGCTGACGGACCGAACCTAGCCAAAAACATTCAGTACTTC. It is translated as CATRADGPNLAKNIQYF.